The 27 T cell receptor beta chains below come from one sample, sequenced in a study of blood T cell repertoires in COVID-19. Assay: immunoSEQ multiplex PCR; the TCRdb copy retains only in-frame clones and omits some. There are approximately 52,000 clones in the sample; approximately 89% occur only once, and nearly 5% lies in the top ten. The sequencing sample was made of peripheral blood. The receptors come from a man between 60 and 75 years old with active COVID-19.

The V call is TRBV5-6, the J call TRBJ1-1, with 7 positions matching TRBD1. Germline V gene sequence: CDR1 SGHDT, CDR2 YYEEEE. The CDR3 is 15 amino acids. After removal of 4 bases from V and 4 bases from J, the junction contained 10 bases not matched to a gene. The chain's CDR3 is CASSPIQGLTTEAFF. The DNA of the CDR3 is TGTGCCAGCAGCCCTATACAGGGGTTAACCACTGAAGCTTTCTTT.

The genes are TRBV28 and TRBJ2-7; 7 bases agree with TRBD1. The CDR3 spans 14 residues. J gave up 6 bases and V 3 bases, and 8 bases lay outside the gene matches. Per the germline V gene, CDR1 is MDHEN and CDR2 is SYDVKM. CDR3 sequence reads: CASSLGQPNSEQYF. CDR3 sequence (DNA): TGTGCCAGCAGTTTGGGACAGCCAAACTCCGAGCAGTACTTC.

This rearrangement joins TRBV7-2 to TRBJ2-1, with TRBD2 identical over 10 bases. Germline V gene lookup returns CDR1 SGHTA and CDR2 FQGNSA. This CDR3 contains 15 residues. V was pared by 5 bases and J by 7 bases, with 8 bases of the junction left unmatched. The CDR3 DNA reads as TGTGCCAGCAGCCCATCTAGCGGGAGTCGGAATGAGCAGTTCTTC. Translation gives CASSPSSGSRNEQFF.

The V and J genes are TRBV19 and TRBJ2-2; 7 nucleotides match TRBD2. Unmatched junction bases numbered 15, after V lost 9 bases and J lost 5 bases. The CDR3 is 16 residues long. Germline values: CDR1 LNHDA, CDR2 SQIVND (reference sequence). The CDR3 sequence: CASDPGRTSYTGELFF. Written as DNA, the CDR3 is TGTGCCAGCGACCCCGGTAGGACTAGTTATACCGGGGAGCTGTTTTTT.

The chain combines TRBV19 with TRBJ2-1, with 12 bases fitting TRBD2. The germline gives CDR1 LNHDA, CDR2 SQIVND (reference sequence). V shed 5 bases and J 6 bases; nucleotides not matched to a gene: 8. The CDR3 spans 16 residues. Here the CDR3 reads CASSSGLAGRFNEQFF. DNA of the CDR3: TGTGCCAGTAGTTCGGGACTAGCGGGCAGATTCAATGAGCAGTTCTTC.

The chain combines TRBV9 with TRBJ1-4; D may be TRBD1 (6 bases). The germline V gene has CDR1 SGDLS and CDR2 YYNGEE. Trimming left V 4 bases short and J 3 bases short, with 19 bases between. The CDR3 runs 17 residues. Here the CDR3 DNA reads TGTGCCAGCAGCCCCCGTGGCAGGGGTCTGGCTAATGAAAAACTGTTTTTT. The encoded protein is CASSPRGRGLANEKLFF.

The chain employs TRBV9 and TRBJ2-3, with 7 bases lining up with TRBD2. The germline V gene encodes CDR1 SGDLS and CDR2 YYNGEE. Losses at the gene ends were 2 bases for V and 7 bases for J; bases not matched to a gene: 7. CDR3 size: 14 residues. Here the CDR3 reads CASSVTSAGYTQYF. The CDR3 nucleotides read TGTGCCAGCAGCGTCACCTCAGCGGGATATACGCAGTATTTT.

The chain joins TRBV6-1 to TRBJ1-4, with D hard to call. Germline V gene lookup returns CDR1 MNHNS and CDR2 SASEGT. Trimming removed 6 bases from V and 3 bases from J, with 11 bases in between. The length of the CDR3 is 14 residues. CDR3 bases: TGTGCCAGCAGGATCCAGAGGGCTAATGAAAAACTGTTTTTT. Amino acid sequence: CASRIQRANEKLFF.

The CDR3 DNA sequence: TGTGCCAGCAGGCGGACAGAGAACACTGAAGCTTTCTTT. It is translated as CASRRTENTEAFF. The chain uses TRBV6-5 and TRBJ1-1, with D perhaps TRBD1 (6 bases). V was shortened by 6 bases and J by 1 base, with 9 bases between the two germline ends. The CDR3 spans 13 residues. CDR1 is MNHEY and CDR2 is SVGAGI in the germline V gene.

The genes are TRBV7-9 and TRBJ1-2; no clear D gene. Germline V gives CDR1 SEHNR, CDR2 FQNEAQ (reference sequence). V was shortened by 1 base and J by 8 bases, with 11 bases between the two germline ends. The CDR3 is made up of 13 amino acids. CDR3 DNA sequence: TGTGCCAGCAGCTTAGGGTCCGGGATGGGCTACACCTTC. It specifies CASSLGSGMGYTF.

The CDR3 here is CASSSQPGPDTQYF. The CDR3 nucleotides are TGCGCCAGCAGTTCACAACCAGGGCCAGATACGCAGTATTTT. The chain has TRBV5-1 and TRBJ2-3, with TRBD1 as a possible D gene (5 bases). This CDR3 spans 14 amino acids. CDR1 SGHRS and CDR2 YFSETQ come from the germline V gene. The ends were cut back, 5 bases at V and 4 bases at J, with 14 bases in the middle.

This clone was observed a single time. The J gene is TRBJ2-2, the V gene TRBV7-3; D is uncertain. The length of the CDR3 is 15 residues. Trimming removed 5 bases at V and 7 bases at J, with 17 bases between. Germline V lookup: CDR1 SGHTA, CDR2 FQGTGA. CDR3 protein: CASSHPGSRSGELFF. The CDR3 DNA reads as TGTGCCAGCAGCCACCCCGGGTCAAGAAGCGGGGAGCTGTTTTTT.

V is TRBV12-3 or TRBV12-4 and J is TRBJ1-2, with D unresolved. V was pared by 4 bases and J by 8 bases, with 8 bases between. The CDR3 sequence is 11 residues long. CDR3 nucleotide sequence: TGTGCCAGCAGTTCACAGATCGGCTACACCTTC. This translates into CASSSQIGYTF.

This rearrangement joins TRBV11-2 to TRBJ1-2; maybe TRBD1 (6 bases). Trimming took 3 bases from V and 7 from J, leaving 9 bases between them. Germline values: CDR1 SGHAT, CDR2 FQNNGV. CDR3 length: 12 residues. The CDR3 region has the DNA TGTGCCAGCAGCTTCAACAGGGCTGGCTACACCTTC. It is translated as CASSFNRAGYTF.

This sequence joins TRBV2 and TRBJ1-5; D is unresolved. CDR3 size: 12 residues. The V and J ends lost 6 bases and 6 bases respectively, with 9 bases between them. Germline V gene data show CDR1 as SNHLY and CDR2 as FYNNEI. CDR3: CASSPDIQPQHF. CDR3 in DNA: TGTGCCAGCAGCCCTGACATTCAGCCCCAGCATTTT.

V and J are TRBV2 and TRBJ1-6; TRBD1 agrees at 7 bases. Trimming at V came to 6 bases and at J to 0 bases, leaving 2 bases not matched to a gene. Germline CDR1 is SNHLY and CDR2 is FYNNEI. This CDR3 region has 15 residues. DNA of the CDR3: TGTGCCAGCAGGGACAGGAGCTCCTATAATTCACCCCTCCACTTT. It yields the protein CASRDRSSYNSPLHF.

The rearrangement uses TRBV7-9 and TRBJ1-1; D remains ambiguous. Germline V gene sequence: CDR1 SEHNR, CDR2 FQNEAQ (reference sequence). The V end lost 11 bases, the J end lost 0 bases, and 10 bases lay between the germline ends. The CDR3 runs 12 residues. The CDR3 region has the DNA TGTGCCGGGCGGGGTATGAACACTGAAGCTTTCTTT. Encoded protein: CAGRGMNTEAFF. The whole variable domain, filled in from reference TRBV7-9 and TRBJ1-1, reads DTGVSQNPRHKITKRGQNVTFRCDPISEHNRLYWYRQTLGQGPEFLTYFQNEAQLEKSRLLSDRFSAERPKGSFSTLEIQRTEQGDSAMYLCAGRGMNTEAFFGQGTRLTVV.

The rearrangement uses TRBV5-4 and TRBJ2-1; 7 nucleotides line up with TRBD2. V lost 4 bases and J lost 3; bases outside the gene matches: 7. Per germline, CDR1 SGHNT and CDR2 YYREEE (reference sequence). This CDR3 is built from 15 residues. For the CDR3, the DNA is TGTGCCAGCAGCGGCGGGAGAAGGGACTACAATGAGCAGTTCTTC. Translating it yields CASSGGRRDYNEQFF.

The chain recombines TRBV20-1 with TRBJ1-5, with D possibly being TRBD1 (5 bases). The V and J ends lost 3 bases and 3 bases respectively, with 9 bases between them. Germline V gene data show CDR1 as DFQATT and CDR2 as SNEGSKA (reference sequence). This CDR3 region has 13 residues. CDR3 sequence: CSASLGVNQPQHF. The CDR3 nucleotides read TGCAGTGCTAGTCTAGGGGTCAATCAGCCCCAGCATTTT.

J is TRBJ1-2 and V is TRBV13; D is unresolved. V was clipped by 0 bases and J by 2 bases, with 7 bases between them. CDR3 length equals 14 residues. Germline CDR1 reads PRHDT; CDR2 reads FYEKMQ (reference sequence). DNA of the CDR3: TGTGCCAGCAGCTTAGGAGGCGGGAACTATGGCTACACCTTC. Translation: CASSLGGGNYGYTF.

The gene calls are TRBV19 and TRBJ2-3; TRBD2 might be the D (6 bases). Germline loops: CDR1 LNHDA, CDR2 SQIVND (reference sequence). V lost 5 bases and J 4 bases, leaving 10 bases between the germline ends. The CDR3 spans 13 residues. The CDR3 DNA is TGTGCCAGTAGTGACACTAGCCCAGATACGCAGTATTTT. It translates to CASSDTSPDTQYF.

The rearrangement links TRBV10-1 to TRBJ2-2, with 8 bases identical to TRBD2. With V trimmed by 3 bases and J by 2 bases, 11 bases remained unmatched. CDR1 WNHNN and CDR2 SYGVQD come from the germline V gene (reference sequence). The CDR3 is made up of 18 amino acids. CDR3 DNA: TGCGCCAGCAGTGAAGGCGAAAAAACTAGCGGTAACACCGGGGAGCTGTTTTTT. Protein sequence: CASSEGEKTSGNTGELFF.

In this sample, this clone turned up once. The J gene is TRBJ1-4, the V gene TRBV6-1, with D perhaps matching TRBD1 (5 bases). In germline, CDR1 is MNHNS, CDR2 SASEGT. Trimming removed 2 bases at V and 2 bases at J, with 9 bases between. The CDR3 length is 15 residues. The CDR3 here is CASSEPGLTNEKLFF. The DNA for the CDR3 is TGTGCCAGCAGTGAACCGGGACTGACTAATGAAAAACTGTTTTTT.

This sequence joins TRBV10-3 and TRBJ1-1; 7 bases are shared with TRBD1. The CDR3 contains 14 residues. Trimming took 5 bases from V and 3 from J; bases not matched to a gene: 6. CDR1 is ENHRY and CDR2 is SYGVKD in the germline V gene. This CDR3 reads CAISIQGKDTEAFF. The CDR3, as DNA: TGTGCCATCAGTATACAGGGGAAGGACACTGAAGCTTTCTTT.

V and J are TRBV25-1 and TRBJ2-5; 8 bases line up with TRBD1. This CDR3 spans 15 amino acids. Germline values: CDR1 MGHDK, CDR2 SYGVNS. V lost 6 bases, J lost 4 bases, and 10 bases stayed unmatched. In DNA form, the CDR3 reads TGTGCCAGCAGCACAGGACAGGGAACCATAGAGACCCAGTACTTC. The encoded protein is CASSTGQGTIETQYF.

DNA for the CDR3: TGTGCCACCCAAACCCCCGGGACAGGGACCTACGAGCAGTACTTC. Its translation: CATQTPGTGTYEQYF. The chain employs TRBV6-5 and TRBJ2-7; 9 positions match TRBD1. The CDR3 covers 15 residues. The trim removed 10 bases at V and 2 bases at J, leaving 12 bases unmatched. CDR1 and CDR2 from the germline V gene are MNHEY and SVGAGI.

The rearrangement links TRBV27 to TRBJ1-1; the D gene is possibly TRBD1 (5 bases). The V gene lost 5 bases and the J gene lost 6 bases, with 7 bases spanning the gap. Germline assignment: CDR1 MNHEY and CDR2 SMNVEV (reference sequence). This CDR3 contains 11 residues. The CDR3 is CASSRGSEAFF. CDR3 nucleotide sequence: TGTGCCAGCAGTCGGGGGTCTGAAGCTTTCTTT.